This TCR beta chain was captured in a study of blood T cells in healthy people across ages (dated by TCRdb to between 2014 and 2017). In terms of the full investigation: In model experiments, template switching captured roughly one uniquely barcoded TCR beta cDNA molecule for every two T cells. Using deep sequencing normalized with unique cDNA molecular identifiers, the study measured how TCR beta repertoire diversity changes with age. The donors were split into four age groups: young (average 16 years), middle-aged (about 40), aged (around 67) and long-lived (approximately 80). To avoid experimental bias, donors of different ages were spread randomly across the sequencing lanes. Two additional independent replicas of 1 million unique cDNA reads from the same blood draw were analyzed for two donors (one aged 18 to 30 and one aged 80 or older). Study-level results and caveats: The percentage of naive T cells measured by flow cytometry correlated strongly with observed TCR beta diversity. Estimates of total diversity from one million sequenced T cells were regarded as lower bounds and underestimates. Observed TCR beta diversity per million T cells fell roughly linearly with age, and a significant reduction was already apparent by age around 40. Donor CMV infection status was unknown, potentially confounding age-related changes in expanded clonotypes. Since profiling was done on bulk unsorted PBMCs, naive and antigen-experienced compartments could not be conclusively compared. The long-lived group showed more naive CD4+ T cells, fewer expanded clones and increased TCR diversity than the aged group, suggesting age selection.

On this clonotype itself: Its antigen is currently not known. Per-nucleotide qualities are absent, and no much larger clonotype sits a single base away.

The donors were roughly 40 Caucasian individuals from Russia, aged roughly 6 to 90 years, who were systemically healthy. Each donor gave around 9 milliliters of peripheral blood, collected into EDTA-treated Vacutainer tubes. Ficoll-Paque density-gradient centrifugation was used to isolate PBMCs, with at least 7 million per sample. Total RNA was extracted from PBMCs with Trizol reagent, with at least 5.5 micrograms obtained per sample. For every donor, flow cytometry on a PBMC aliquot measured the percentage of naive CD45RAhigh/CD27high T cells. There are 17 amino acids in the CDR3, from cysteine to phenylalanine inclusive. The only DNA kept is the CDR3, 51 bases in frame from the first base. Taken from the germline V gene, the CDR1 and CDR2 loops are SGHTS and YDEGEE. V and J are trimmed by 1 base and 2 bases, and the gene matches miss 6 bases of the junction. Libraries were constructed by 5' RACE. The data were produced on an Illumina HiSeq 2500. The second PCR ran for about 6 to 12 cycles and used a J-beta primer mix along with a sample-barcoded 5' primer. A unique molecular identifier was introduced onto each TCR beta cDNA molecule by a template-switch 5' adaptor carrying 12 random nucleotides. Each sample yielded at least 2.5 million CDR3-containing paired-end reads. First-strand cDNA synthesis was performed from all RNA using the Mint cDNA synthesis kit, with priming by a TRBC-specific oligonucleotide. After uracil-DNA glycosylase treatment, a first 18-cycle PCR used universal primers M1SS and BC2_uni_R on all cDNA. Under the source paper's analysis protocol: Each sample was normalized by randomly selecting 1 million high-quality reads, each carrying a distinct molecular identifier. Reads with shared molecular identifiers were discarded instead of being binned into consensus sequences. MiTCR, set to a Q25 quality threshold and the strictest error-elimination algorithm, was used for CDR3 identification, clonotype clustering and error correction. A nonparametric unseen species model with Euler transformation was used to estimate a lower bound on total TCR beta diversity. TCRdb's own reprocessing of the public reads used fastp at Q25 and MiXCR and kept productive beta chains. All rows with the same CDR3 protein become a single entry with the most common DNA and genes. These V and J calls originate from TCRdb's pipeline instead of the authors' own analysis. Within this sample are 1.5 million to 2 million distinct CDR3 sequences, with about 50% of them counted one time only. The biggest ten clones account for more than 2% of the sample.

The sequenced sample was blood. The clonotype originates from a woman in her thirties or forties in good health. The sequence links TRBV5-8 to TRBJ2-6; 7 central nucleotides agree with TRBD2. The DNA sequence is as follows: TGTGCCAGCAGCTTGAGTCAGGGAGGGGCTGGGGCCAACGTCCTGACTTTC. This codes for CASSLSQGGAGANVLTF.